The present entry profiles one T cell receptor beta chain with its context. CDR1 SGHRS and CDR2 YFSETQ come from the germline V gene. The ends were cut back, 3 bases at V and 1 base at J, with 14 bases in the middle. The CDR3 is 15 amino acids. This sample was taken from a study of blood T cell repertoires in COVID-19. Study-level background: Italy, Spain and the United States were the sources of the convalescent and acute COVID-19 samples. The cDNA or gDNA used as material had been derived from T cells, B-cell-depleted T cells, or PBMCs.

Per the authors' pipeline: Amplification of reference gene primers was used by the study to estimate nucleated cell counts. Measured with immunoSEQ multiplex PCR; TCRdb has only the in-frame clones, and not every one. V and J calls and clone size follow that table, whereas D and trimming were derived from the DNA. In the table there are tens of thousands of clones, 83% of which are singletons. The sequence derives from a middle-aged man with active COVID-19. The sequenced sample consisted of peripheral blood. This chain connects TRBV5-1 to TRBJ2-7; TRBD1 is a possible D gene (6 bases). In nucleotides, the CDR3 is TGCGCCAGCAGCTCACGGGACACCGCTTCCTACGAGCAGTACTTC. Its translation is CASSSRDTASYEQYF.